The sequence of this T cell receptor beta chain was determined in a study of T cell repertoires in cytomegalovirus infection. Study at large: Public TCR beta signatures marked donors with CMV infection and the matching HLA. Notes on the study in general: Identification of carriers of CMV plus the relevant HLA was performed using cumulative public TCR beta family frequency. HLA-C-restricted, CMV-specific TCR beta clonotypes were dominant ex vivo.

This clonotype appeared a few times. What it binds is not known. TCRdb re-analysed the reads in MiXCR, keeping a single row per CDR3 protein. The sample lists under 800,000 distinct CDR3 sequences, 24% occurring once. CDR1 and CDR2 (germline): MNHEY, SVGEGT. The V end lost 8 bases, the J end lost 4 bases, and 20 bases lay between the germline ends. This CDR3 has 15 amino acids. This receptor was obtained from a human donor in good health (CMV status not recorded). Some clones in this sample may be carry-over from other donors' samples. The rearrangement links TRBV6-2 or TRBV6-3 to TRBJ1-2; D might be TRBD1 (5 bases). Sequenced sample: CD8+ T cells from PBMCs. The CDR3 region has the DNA TGTGCCAGCGGACACCTCCAATACGGGACCTATGGCTACACCTTC. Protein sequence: CASGHLQYGTYGYTF.